The 14 T cell receptor beta chains listed next were all sequenced from one sample in a study of a mutant IDH1 vaccine in newly diagnosed glioma. Time point noted: baseline, week 1 (first vaccination visit). The treatment was: pre-vaccination baseline after standard-of-care therapy. Libraries were prepared by immunoSEQ multiplex PCR; TCRdb keeps only in-frame clonotypes and omits some of them. The profile shows 15,000 to 20,000 clones, around four fifths of them singletons. The material was PBMCs, obtained from a glioma patient treated with radiotherapy, temozolomide or both. These receptors all come from a middle-aged man with glioma.

The gene calls are TRBV7-9 and TRBJ2-5; TRBD1 aligns across 9 bases. The junction had 18 bases not matched to a gene; V was cut back by 5 bases and J by 5 bases. CDR3 length equals 18 residues. From germline, CDR1 is SEHNR and CDR2 FQNEAQ (reference sequence). CDR3 sequence (DNA): TGTGCCAGCAGCGGAGCGATATCCAGCACAGGGGGCATCGAGACCCAGTACTTC. Translation gives CASSGAISSTGGIETQYF.

V and J are TRBV29-1 and TRBJ2-3; tentative D call: TRBD1 (7 bases). CDR3 length equals 15 residues. Trimming shortened V by 2 bases and J by 2 bases, and 14 bases separated the two germline ends. Germline lookup yields CDR1 SQVTM and CDR2 ANQGSEA. CDR3 DNA: TGCAGCGTTGAATCCCAGGGGGGCATCACAGATACGCAGTATTTT. Encoded protein: CSVESQGGITDTQYF.

V and J are TRBV6-1 and TRBJ1-1; 10 bases line up with TRBD1. V trimming: 7 bases; J trimming: 4 bases; junction bases outside the gene matches: 6. CDR3 length equals 14 residues. CDR1 is MNHNS, CDR2 SASEGT, per germline. This chain's CDR3 is CASIPWDRGTEAFF. The CDR3 DNA follows: TGTGCCAGCATCCCTTGGGACAGGGGCACTGAAGCTTTCTTT.

This rearrangement joins TRBV28 to TRBJ2-3; D is perhaps TRBD2 (5 bases). The CDR3 sequence is 15 residues long. V shed 5 bases and J shed 0 bases, with 12 bases lying between them. The germline CDR1 and CDR2 sequences are MDHEN and SYDVKM. CDR3 protein: CASSPIGESTDTQYF. In nucleotides, the CDR3 is TGTGCCAGCAGTCCAATCGGGGAAAGCACAGATACGCAGTATTTT.

J is TRBJ2-3 and V is TRBV7-6; D is uncertain. The CDR3 is made up of 15 amino acids. The V end was cut by 2 bases, the J end by 0 bases, with 9 bases between. Germline V lookup: CDR1 SGHVS, CDR2 FNYEAQ. The CDR3, as DNA: TGTGCCAGCAGCTTACGATCTCCTAGCACAGATACGCAGTATTTT. Translation gives CASSLRSPSTDTQYF. Full variable domain (remainder filled in from reference TRBV7-6 and TRBJ2-3): GAGVSQSPRYKVTKRGQDVALRCDPISGHVSLYWYRQALGQGPEFLTYFNYEAQQDKSGLPNDRFSAERPEGSISTLTIQRTEQRDSAMYRCASSLRSPSTDTQYFGPGTRLTVL.

V and J are TRBV19 and TRBJ1-5; D gene uncertain. The V gene's germline CDR1 is LNHDA and CDR2 SQIVND (reference sequence). This CDR3 is 13 amino acids long. Trimming pared 3 bases from V and 9 bases from J, leaving 12 bases between. The CDR3: CASSIEAIGPQHF. As DNA, the CDR3 is TGTGCCAGTAGTATTGAGGCGATTGGGCCCCAGCATTTT. The variable domain in full, with the rest retrieved from reference TRBV19 and TRBJ1-5, is DGGITQSPKYLFRKEGQNVTLSCEQNLNHDAMYWYRQDPGQGLRLIYYSQIVNDFQKGDIAEGYSVSREKKESFPLTVTSAQKNPTAFYLCASSIEAIGPQHFGDGTRLSIL.

V and J are TRBV5-4 and TRBJ2-4; 14 nucleotides agree with TRBD2. CDR1 is SGHNT and CDR2 is YYREEE in the germline V gene (reference sequence). After removal of 4 bases from V and 9 bases from J, the junction contained 9 bases not matched to a gene. The CDR3 spans 16 residues. CDR3 nucleotide sequence: TGTGCCAGCAGCACAGGGACTAGCGGGAGCTCTCGCATTCAGTACTTC. Protein product: CASSTGTSGSSRIQYF.

This clone was recorded only once. The chain employs TRBV14 and TRBJ2-2; possible D gene TRBD2, 7 bases. The CDR3 spans 17 residues. Germline CDR1 reads SGHDN; CDR2 reads FVKESK. The V end was cut by 4 bases, the J end by 6 bases, with 21 bases between. The DNA of the CDR3 is TGTGCCAGCAGCCTCAGCCTCTTTTTAGGGGGGGCCGGGGAGCTGTTTTTT. It codes for CASSLSLFLGGAGELFF.

The chain recombines TRBV6-1 with TRBJ1-6; D remains ambiguous. This CDR3 is 15 amino acids long. Trimming stripped 4 bases from V and 7 bases from J, with 14 bases between. Germline assignment: CDR1 MNHNS and CDR2 SASEGT. The chain's CDR3 is CASSVRGVPNSPLHF. The CDR3 DNA follows: TGTGCCAGCAGTGTTCGCGGGGTACCAAATTCACCCCTCCACTTT.

The J gene is TRBJ1-2, the V gene TRBV19, with TRBD1 matching 9 bases. The CDR3 has 14 residues. With 9 bases clipped from V and 2 bases from J, the junction kept 7 bases outside the gene matches. Germline assignment: CDR1 LNHDA and CDR2 SQIVND (reference sequence). The CDR3 loop is CASKPGTGNYGYTF. CDR3 sequence (DNA): TGTGCCAGCAAACCCGGGACAGGGAACTATGGCTACACCTTC.

The CDR3 protein is CASSLLGDEQFF. The CDR3 DNA follows: TGTGCCAGCAGTTTACTTGGAGATGAGCAGTTCTTC. The chain has TRBV27 and TRBJ2-1; D uncertain. The ends were cut back, 2 bases at V and 8 bases at J, with 7 bases in the middle. CDR3 length: 12 residues. The V gene's germline CDR1 is MNHEY and CDR2 SMNVEV (reference sequence).

Here the CDR3 reads CASSSRGGLDNEQFF. CDR3 nucleotides: TGTGCCAGCAGCTCCCGCGGCGGACTTGACAATGAGCAGTTCTTC. The rearrangement joins TRBV7-2 to TRBJ2-1; possible D gene TRBD2, 5 bases. V gave up 4 bases and J gave up 5 bases, with 15 bases separating them. There are 15 residues in the CDR3. CDR1 SGHTA and CDR2 FQGNSA come from the germline V gene.

This clone was seen just once. The V call is TRBV6-1, the J call TRBJ2-3; 8 bases are shared with TRBD1. This CDR3 is built from 17 residues. The V gene end was trimmed by 4 bases and the J gene end by 1 base; junction bases not matched to a gene: 10. Germline V gene data show CDR1 as MNHNS and CDR2 as SASEGT. CDR3 nucleotides: TGTGCCAGCAGTGTCCCCGCAGGGGGCTATGGCACAGATACGCAGTATTTT. As protein: CASSVPAGGYGTDTQYF.

The rearrangement links TRBV15 to TRBJ2-7, with D perhaps matching TRBD2 (6 bases). V was clipped by 1 base and J by 6 bases, with 10 bases between them. The germline CDR1 and CDR2 sequences are LNHNV and YYDKDF (reference sequence). CDR3 length equals 13 residues. DNA of the CDR3: TGTGCCACCAGCAGAGCCTCTAGCGCCGAGCAGTACTTC. Its translation is CATSRASSAEQYF.